This T cell receptor (beta chain) was sequenced for a study of T cell repertoires in ileal Crohn's disease. Study context: Median disease duration was approximately eight years; about 37% smoked at surgery. M6 samples are neoterminal ileum biopsies from postoperative colonoscopy.

The table came from immunoSEQ multiplex PCR; TCRdb's copy has only in-frame clones and leaves some out. The sample shows approximately 13,000 clones, roughly 73% of them seen only once. Time point in this sample: neoterminal ileum biopsy at postoperative endoscopy, about 6 months after surgery. The CDR3 covers 17 residues. The sample taken for sequencing was ileal tissue. The chain recombines TRBV1 with TRBJ2-7; the D segment call TRBD2 is taken from the table without a DNA check. TRBV1 is listed as a pseudogene. The clonotype was recovered from an adult with Crohn's disease. The CDR3 loop reads CTSSQDSGRDCLSEQYF. CDR3 coding DNA: TGCACCAGCAGCCAAGATTCGGGCCGGGACTGCTTGAGCGAGCAGTACTTC.